One sample yielded the 9 T cell receptor beta chains listed below, sequenced in a study of blood T cells in healthy people across ages. A second PCR, run for about 6 to 11 cycles, used a sample-barcoded 5' primer plus a J-beta primer mix. TCRdb fed the 5' RACE reads into MiXCR, producing one record per CDR3 protein. The data show around 280,000 distinct CDR3 sequences, with around 30% seen just once and roughly 28% held by the top ten. Sequenced input: blood. Receptors originate from a woman in her 70s in good health.

Of note for this clonotype: A read error may account for a junction end that differs from germline. This rearrangement joins TRBV20-1 to TRBJ1-3; 7 nucleotides agree with TRBD1. Germline V gene lookup returns CDR1 DFQATT and CDR2 SNEGSKA (reference sequence). This CDR3 has 15 amino acids. CDR3 nucleotides: TGCGGTGCCAAGATGTTGACAGGGAATGGAAACACCATATATTTT. It yields the protein CGAKMLTGNGNTIYF.

This clonotype turned up a few times. The rearrangement uses TRBV6-2 or TRBV6-3 and TRBJ2-7; D is ambiguous. Trimming shortened V by 10 bases and J by 4 bases, and 17 bases separated the two germline ends. CDR1 MNHEY and CDR2 SVGEGT come from the germline V gene. The CDR3 sequence is 13 residues long. CDR3: CATRVVARYEQYF. The CDR3 DNA follows: TGTGCCACCCGGGTGGTGGCAAGGTACGAGCAGTACTTC.

Regarding this clonotype: A much larger clone differs by one base, so this may be a read error. V is TRBV29-1 and J is TRBJ1-2; possibly TRBD1 for D (5 bases). Trimming cost V 4 bases and J 4 bases, with 16 bases left between them. The CDR3 sequence is 14 residues long. The V gene's germline CDR1 is SQVTM and CDR2 ANQGSEA. The DNA of the CDR3 is TGCAGCGTTGCGCAGGGCGTGGGCGGCTATGGCTACACCTTC. It codes for CSVAQGVGGYGYTF.

Ten or more counts support this clonotype. The chain employs TRBV7-2 and TRBJ2-5, with no clear D. The V gene's germline CDR1 is SGHTA and CDR2 FQGNSA. The V end was cut by 5 bases, the J end by 1 base, with 5 bases between. CDR3 length: 12 residues. CDR3 residues: CASSAFQETQYF. As DNA, the CDR3 is TGTGCCAGCAGCGCCTTCCAAGAGACCCAGTACTTC.

This clonotype was seen a handful of times. The V call is TRBV11-2, the J call TRBJ2-1, with 8 bases aligning to TRBD1. The V and J ends lost 10 bases and 6 bases, in that order; junction bases with no gene match: 14. The germline gives CDR1 SGHAT, CDR2 FQNNGV. The CDR3 has 15 residues. The CDR3 is CATSGQGAAGNEQFF. CDR3 sequence (DNA): TGTGCCACATCTGGACAGGGTGCCGCGGGCAATGAGCAGTTCTTC. The full variable domain, in which reference TRBV11-2 and TRBJ2-1 provide the parts outside the CDR3, is EAGVAQSPRYKIIEKRQSVAFWCNPISGHATLYWYQQILGQGPKLLIQFQNNGVVDDSQLPKDRFSAERLKGVDSTLKIQPAKLEDSAVYLCATSGQGAAGNEQFFGPGTRLTVL.

A word on this clonotype: Germline and junction disagree at one end, which may indicate a read error. The rearrangement uses TRBV20-1 and TRBJ1-1; TRBD1 might be the D (5 bases). CDR3 length equals 14 residues. Germline V lookup: CDR1 DFQATT, CDR2 SNEGSKA (reference sequence). The CDR3 coding sequence is TGCAGTGCCAGCCGACAGCCCCCAAACACTGAAGCTCTCTTT. Translating gives CSASRQPPNTEALF.

Only a few counts were recorded for this clonotype. This rearrangement joins TRBV29-1 to TRBJ1-5, with 7 bases that match TRBD1. CDR3 length equals 13 residues. Germline V gene sequence: CDR1 SQVTM, CDR2 ANQGSEA. Trimming at V came to 5 bases and at J to 4 bases, leaving 5 bases not matched to a gene. The CDR3 protein is CSVRQGRNQPQHF. CDR3 DNA sequence: TGCAGCGTTCGACAGGGCCGTAATCAGCCCCAGCATTTT.

This clonotype was counted between two and nine times. J is TRBJ1-2 and V is TRBV5-6; no clear D gene. Deletions cut 1 base from V and 5 bases from J, with 6 bases between. Germline loops: CDR1 SGHDT, CDR2 YYEEEE. This CDR3 comprises 12 residues. CDR3 amino acids: CASSLMGYGYTF. The CDR3 nucleotides read TGTGCCAGCAGCTTGATGGGTTATGGCTACACCTTC.

This clonotype was recorded a few times. V and J are TRBV14 and TRBJ1-1, with a tentative D call TRBD1 (5 bases). This CDR3 is 13 amino acids long. The V end was cut by 2 bases, the J end by 4 bases, with 8 bases between. Germline CDR1 SGHDN, CDR2 FVKESK. The CDR3: CASSQQGFTEAFF. Here the CDR3 DNA reads TGTGCCAGCAGCCAACAGGGTTTCACTGAAGCTTTCTTT.